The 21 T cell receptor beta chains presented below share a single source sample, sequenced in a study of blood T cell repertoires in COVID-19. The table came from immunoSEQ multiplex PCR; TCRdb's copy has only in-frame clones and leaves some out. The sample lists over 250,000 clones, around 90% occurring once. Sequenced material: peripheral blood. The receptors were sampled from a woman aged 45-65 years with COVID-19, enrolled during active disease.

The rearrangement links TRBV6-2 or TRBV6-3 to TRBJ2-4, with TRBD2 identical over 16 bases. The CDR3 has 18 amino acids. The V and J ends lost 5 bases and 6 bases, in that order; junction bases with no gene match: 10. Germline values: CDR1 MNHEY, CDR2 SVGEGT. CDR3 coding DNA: TGTGCCAGCAGTGCGACCGGGACTAGCGGGAGGGCCGGAAACATTCAGTACTTC. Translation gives CASSATGTSGRAGNIQYF.

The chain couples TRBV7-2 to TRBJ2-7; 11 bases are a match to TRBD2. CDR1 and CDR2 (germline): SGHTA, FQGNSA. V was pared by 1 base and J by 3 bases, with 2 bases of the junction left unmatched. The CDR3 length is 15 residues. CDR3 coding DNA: TGTGCCAGCAGCTTAGGACTAGCGGGGCTCTACGAGCAGTACTTC. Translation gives CASSLGLAGLYEQYF.

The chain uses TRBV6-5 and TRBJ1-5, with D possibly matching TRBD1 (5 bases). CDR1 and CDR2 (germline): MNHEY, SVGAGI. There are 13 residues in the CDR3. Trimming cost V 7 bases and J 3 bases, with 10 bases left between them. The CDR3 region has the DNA TGTGCCAGCACCCGACAGAACAATCAGCCCCAGCATTTT. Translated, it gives CASTRQNNQPQHF.

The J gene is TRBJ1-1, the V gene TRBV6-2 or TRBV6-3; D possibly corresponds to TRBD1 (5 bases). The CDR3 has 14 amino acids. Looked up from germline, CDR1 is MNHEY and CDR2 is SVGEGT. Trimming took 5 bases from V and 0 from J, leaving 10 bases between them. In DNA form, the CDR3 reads TGTGCCAGCAGTCCCGGGGGTCTGAACACTGAAGCTTTCTTT. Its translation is CASSPGGLNTEAFF.

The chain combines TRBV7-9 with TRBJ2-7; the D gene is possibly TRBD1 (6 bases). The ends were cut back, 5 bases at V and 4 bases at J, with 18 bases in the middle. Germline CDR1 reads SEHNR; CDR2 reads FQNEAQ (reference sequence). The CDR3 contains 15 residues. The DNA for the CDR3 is TGTGCCAGCAGCCAACCTTCGAGCGGACAGTACGAGCAGTACTTC. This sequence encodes CASSQPSSGQYEQYF.

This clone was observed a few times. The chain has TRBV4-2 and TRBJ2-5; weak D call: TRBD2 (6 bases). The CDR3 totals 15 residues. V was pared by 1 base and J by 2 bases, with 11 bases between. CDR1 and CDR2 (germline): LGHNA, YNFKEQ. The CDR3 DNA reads TGTGCCAGCAGCCAAGGAAGGGCGGGACAAGAGACCCAGTACTTC. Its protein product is CASSQGRAGQETQYF.

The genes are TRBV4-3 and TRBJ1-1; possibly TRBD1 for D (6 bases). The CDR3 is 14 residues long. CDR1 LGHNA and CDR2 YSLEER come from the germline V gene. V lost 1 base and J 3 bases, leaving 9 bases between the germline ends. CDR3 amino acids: CASSQVKGDTEAFF. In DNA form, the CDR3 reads TGCGCCAGCAGCCAAGTCAAGGGGGACACTGAAGCTTTCTTT.

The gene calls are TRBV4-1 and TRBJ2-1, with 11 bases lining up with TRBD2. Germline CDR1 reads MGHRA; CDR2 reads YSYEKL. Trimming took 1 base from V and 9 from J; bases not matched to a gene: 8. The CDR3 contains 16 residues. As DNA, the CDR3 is TGCGCCAGCAGCCAAGGCCGCCTAGCGGGAGGAGGTGAGCAGTTCTTC. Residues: CASSQGRLAGGGEQFF.

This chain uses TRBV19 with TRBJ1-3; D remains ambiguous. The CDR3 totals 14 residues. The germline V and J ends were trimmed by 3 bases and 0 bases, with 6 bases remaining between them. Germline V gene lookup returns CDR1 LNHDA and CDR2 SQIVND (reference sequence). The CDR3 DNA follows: TGTGCCAGTAGTATCCCGGGCTCTGGAAACACCATATATTTT. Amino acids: CASSIPGSGNTIYF.

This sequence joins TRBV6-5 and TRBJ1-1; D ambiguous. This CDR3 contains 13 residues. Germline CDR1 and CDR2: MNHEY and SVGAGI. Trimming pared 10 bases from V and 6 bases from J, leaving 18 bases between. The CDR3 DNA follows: TGTGCCACCACCCTGGTGAGAGCTTCTGAAGCTTTCTTT. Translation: CATTLVRASEAFF.

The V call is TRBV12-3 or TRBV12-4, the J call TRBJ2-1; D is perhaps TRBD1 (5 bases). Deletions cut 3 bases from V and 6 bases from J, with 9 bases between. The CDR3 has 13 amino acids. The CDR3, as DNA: TGTGCCAGCAGTTTGCAGGGTACCAATGAGCAGTTCTTC. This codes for CASSLQGTNEQFF.

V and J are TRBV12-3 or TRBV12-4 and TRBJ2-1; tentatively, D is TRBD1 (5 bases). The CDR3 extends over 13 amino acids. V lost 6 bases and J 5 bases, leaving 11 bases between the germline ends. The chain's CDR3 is CASSLREDNEQFF. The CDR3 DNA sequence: TGTGCCAGCAGCCTCAGGGAAGACAATGAGCAGTTCTTC.

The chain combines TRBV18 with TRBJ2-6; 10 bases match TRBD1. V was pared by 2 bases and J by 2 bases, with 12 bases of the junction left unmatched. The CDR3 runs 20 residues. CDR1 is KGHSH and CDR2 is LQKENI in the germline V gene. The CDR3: CASSPWGPGTGAPGANVLTF. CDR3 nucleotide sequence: TGTGCCAGCTCACCATGGGGTCCTGGGACAGGGGCTCCTGGGGCCAACGTCCTGACTTTC.

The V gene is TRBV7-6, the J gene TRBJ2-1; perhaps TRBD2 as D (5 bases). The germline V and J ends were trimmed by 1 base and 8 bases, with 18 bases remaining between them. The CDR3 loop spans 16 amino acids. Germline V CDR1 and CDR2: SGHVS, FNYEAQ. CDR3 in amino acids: CASSLGMAGGLYEQFF. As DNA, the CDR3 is TGTGCCAGCAGCTTAGGGATGGCGGGCGGCCTGTATGAGCAGTTCTTC. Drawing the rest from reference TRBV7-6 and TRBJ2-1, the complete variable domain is GAGVSQSPRYKVTKRGQDVALRCDPISGHVSLYWYRQALGQGPEFLTYFNYEAQQDKSGLPNDRFSAERPEGSISTLTIQRTEQRDSAMYRCASSLGMAGGLYEQFFGPGTRLTVL.

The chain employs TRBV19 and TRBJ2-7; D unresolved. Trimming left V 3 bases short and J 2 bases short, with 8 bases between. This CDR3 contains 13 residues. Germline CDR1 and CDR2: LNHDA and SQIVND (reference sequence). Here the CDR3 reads CASSMWPPYEQYF. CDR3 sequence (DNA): TGTGCCAGTAGTATGTGGCCTCCCTACGAGCAGTACTTC.

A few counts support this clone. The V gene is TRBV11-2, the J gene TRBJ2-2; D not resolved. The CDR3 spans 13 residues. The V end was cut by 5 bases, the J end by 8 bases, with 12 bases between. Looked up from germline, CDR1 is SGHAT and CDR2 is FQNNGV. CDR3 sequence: CASSRVLRGELFF. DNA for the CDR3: TGTGCCAGCAGCCGTGTTTTGCGAGGGGAGCTGTTTTTT.

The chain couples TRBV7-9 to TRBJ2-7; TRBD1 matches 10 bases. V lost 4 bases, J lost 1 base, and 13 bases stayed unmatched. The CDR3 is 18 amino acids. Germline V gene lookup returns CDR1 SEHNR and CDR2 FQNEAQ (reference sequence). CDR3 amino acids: CASSSDPRRTGGSYEQYF. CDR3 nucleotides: TGTGCCAGCAGCTCAGACCCTCGAAGGACAGGGGGATCCTACGAGCAGTACTTC.

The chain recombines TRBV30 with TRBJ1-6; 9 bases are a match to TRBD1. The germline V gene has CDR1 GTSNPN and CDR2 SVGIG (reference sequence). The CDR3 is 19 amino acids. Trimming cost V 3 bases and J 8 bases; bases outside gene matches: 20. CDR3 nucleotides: TGTGCCTGGAGGAACTATCCAGACAAACACAGGGGGCTATATTCACCCCTCCACTTT. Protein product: CAWRNYPDKHRGLYSPLHF.

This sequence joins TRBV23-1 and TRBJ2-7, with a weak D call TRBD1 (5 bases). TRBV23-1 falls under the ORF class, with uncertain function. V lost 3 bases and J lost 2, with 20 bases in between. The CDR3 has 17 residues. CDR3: CASSHADRQTHTYEQYF. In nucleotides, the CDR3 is TGCGCCAGCAGTCACGCCGACAGACAAACCCACACCTACGAGCAGTACTTC.

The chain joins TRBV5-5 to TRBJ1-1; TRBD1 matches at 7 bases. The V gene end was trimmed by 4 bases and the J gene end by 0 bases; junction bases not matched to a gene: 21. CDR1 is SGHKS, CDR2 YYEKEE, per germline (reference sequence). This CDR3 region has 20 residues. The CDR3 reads CASSDRDRIEPSGMNTEAFF. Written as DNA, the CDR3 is TGTGCCAGCAGCGACCGGGACAGAATAGAGCCGAGTGGGATGAACACTGAAGCTTTCTTT.

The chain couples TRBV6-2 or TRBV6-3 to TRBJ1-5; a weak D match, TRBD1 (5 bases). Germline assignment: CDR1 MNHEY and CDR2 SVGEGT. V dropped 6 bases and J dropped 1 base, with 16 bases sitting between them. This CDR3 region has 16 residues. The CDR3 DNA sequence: TGTGCCAGCAGCCCGGGGACTAAAAACAGCAATCAGCCCCAGCATTTT. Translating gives CASSPGTKNSNQPQHF.